The sequence of this TCR beta chain was determined in a study of shared clonotypes between healthy human individuals. Study-wide background: The study used three CD4 naive, three CD4 memory, two CD8 naive and one CD8 memory plate per donor.

This clone has just one count. Its antigen is not identified. Other DNA sequences in the same sample also yield this CDR3. Germline V gene lookup returns CDR1 DFQATT and CDR2 SNEGSKA (reference sequence). The germline V and J ends were trimmed by 6 bases and 3 bases, with 5 bases remaining between them. There are 10 residues in the CDR3. This table comes from immunoSEQ multiplex PCR, and its TCRdb copy is limited to in-frame clones, with some not included. The sample records some 1.5 million clones, approximately 98% being singletons. Study outcomes and limitations: Clonotype sharing levels among donors were expected to vary with sequencing depth.

V usage is TRBV20-1 and J usage is TRBJ2-5; D not resolved. The sequence derives from a man in his thirties or forties in good health. Sequenced material: naive CD4+ T cells sorted from blood. Subset in this sample: CD45RA+ positively selected. CDR3 sequence reads: CSARKETQYF. CDR3 in DNA: TGCAGTGCCCGCAAAGAGACCCAGTACTTC.